The rows below give T cell receptor beta chains drawn from one sample of a study of T cell responses to AZD1222 COVID-19 vaccine. The data were produced by immunoSEQ multiplex PCR, yet TCRdb's version contains in-frame clones alone and is incomplete. Of 180,000 or so clones in the sample, approximately 91% were seen once. This sample comprised peripheral blood, obtained 28 days after the second AZD1222 dose. Every receptor here comes from an adult who received the AZD1222 COVID-19 vaccine. Both conserved end residues are part of each CDR3. A D gene is named only where the DNA matches it firmly. Clone size is shown for a subset of rows, as once, few, many or a class of expanded clone.

>TRBJ2-5|NA|TRBV2|NA
TGTGCCAGCAGTGCTAAGGAGACCCAGTACTTC
CASSAKETQYF
>TRBJ1-3|once|TRBV11-2|TRBD1
TGTGCCAGCAGCTCGGACAGGGTACCTGGAAACACCATATATTTT
CASSSDRVPGNTIYF
>TRBJ2-3|few|TRBV30|NA
TGTGCCTGGAGTTTGGGCGATACGCAGTATTTT
CAWSLGDTQYF
>TRBJ1-3|NA|TRBV30|NA
TGTGCCTGGATTCGGACAGCTCGCTCTGGAAACACCATATATTTT
CAWIRTARSGNTIYF
>TRBJ1-4|NA|TRBV5-1|NA
TGCGCCAGCAGCTTCAGGGAGGGGGTTGGTGAAAAACTGTTTTTT
CASSFREGVGEKLFF
>TRBJ1-1|NA|TRBV7-3|NA
TGTGCCAGCAGCTTATTTCAGGGGACTGAAGCTTTCTTT
CASSLFQGTEAFF
>TRBJ1-4|NA|TRBV5-4|NA
TGTGCCAGCTCCGAGGGCTCAGCTTATCCAACTAATGAAAAACTGTTTTTT
CASSEGSAYPTNEKLFF
>TRBJ1-4|NA|TRBV27|NA
TGTGCCAGCAGTCTCTTCCCAGGGAGTGAAAAACTGTTTTTT
CASSLFPGSEKLFF
>TRBJ1-2|NA|TRBV4-2|NA
TGTGCCAGCAGTAAAGTCGGGCCGGGGCCAAAGTATGGCTACACCTTC
CASSKVGPGPKYGYTF
>TRBJ1-1|NA|TRBV10-1|NA
TGCGCCAGCCGCCGGGAAGAGGACACTGAAGCTTTCTTT
CASRREEDTEAFF
>TRBJ2-7|few|TRBV2|TRBD1
TGTGCCAGCAGTGTGACAGGGGTCGGCTATGAGCAGTACTTC
CASSVTGVGYEQYF
>TRBJ1-4|NA|TRBV18|TRBD1
TGTGCCAGCTCATCTACAGGGGGTCCGGAAAAACTGTTTTTT
CASSSTGGPEKLFF
>TRBJ1-1|NA|TRBV5-4|NA
TGTGCCAGCAGCCAACAAGCGGGCAACGAAGCTTTCTTT
CASSQQAGNEAFF
>TRBJ2-5|NA|TRBV18|TRBD2
TGTGCCAGCTCCAGGCCGGGGGGGGCCCAAGAGACCCAGTACTTC
CASSRPGGAQETQYF
>TRBJ1-3|NA|TRBV11-1|NA
TGTGCCAGCAGCTTTGACGGGAGGAGGTCTGGAAACACCATATATTTT
CASSFDGRRSGNTIYF
>TRBJ2-7|NA|TRBV6-5|TRBD1
TGTGCCAGCAGATTACGGACAGGGCTATACGAGCAGTACTTC
CASRLRTGLYEQYF
>TRBJ1-2|once|TRBV18|TRBD1
TGTGCCAGCTCATCGTCCGGGACAGCCAACTATGGCTACACCTTC
CASSSSGTANYGYTF
>TRBJ1-2|once|TRBV7-2|NA
TGTGCCAGCAGCTTCTCCAGGTACTATGGCTACACCTTC
CASSFSRYYGYTF
>TRBJ1-2|NA|TRBV11-3|NA
TGTGCCAGCAGCCAACAGGGCTATGGCTACACCTTC
CASSQQGYGYTF
>TRBJ1-2|NA|TRBV6-2/TRBV6-3|NA
TGTGCCAGCAGTTACCCACAGGGATCCGACTATGGCTACACCTTC
CASSYPQGSDYGYTF